These 30 T cell receptor beta chains were sequenced from one sample in a study of PD-1 blockade in classical Hodgkin lymphoma. Described time point: cycle 4 day 1 (C4D1), after 6 weeks of nivolumab. Patients all relapsed after autologous stem cell transplantation, and there was variation in brentuximab vedotin exposure. The data were produced by immunoSEQ multiplex PCR, yet TCRdb's version contains in-frame clones alone and is incomplete. The sample holds 31,000 or so clones; about 70% are singletons and the top ten take 3.9%. The material sequenced was peripheral blood mononuclear cells (PBMCs), taken before the fourth cycle of nivolumab. The receptors were gathered from a human donor with classical Hodgkin lymphoma.

CDR3 sequence: CASSGGQSYEQYF. Written as DNA, the CDR3 is TGTGCCAGTAGTGGGGGACAGTCCTACGAGCAGTACTTC. The genes are TRBV19 and TRBJ2-7; TRBD1 aligns across 7 bases. Germline CDR1 and CDR2: LNHDA and SQIVND (reference sequence). The CDR3 consists of 13 residues. The ends lost 5 bases at V and 1 base at J; junction bases unmatched: 2.

This clone showed up just a few times. This rearrangement joins TRBV30 to TRBJ1-1; D not certain. The CDR3 has 11 amino acids. Germline loops: CDR1 GTSNPN, CDR2 SVGIG (reference sequence). With 7 bases removed from V and 6 bases from J, the gap between germline ends came to 12 bases. The CDR3 coding sequence is TGTGCCTACAGATGGGGAGCTGAAGCTTTCTTT. It yields the protein CAYRWGAEAFF.

This clone was detected once. The V gene is TRBV6-5, the J gene TRBJ2-7; D remains ambiguous. The germline V and J ends were trimmed by 0 bases and 1 base, with 13 bases remaining between them. CDR1 is MNHEY, CDR2 SVGAGI, per germline. This CDR3 comprises 16 residues. The DNA for the CDR3 is TGTGCCAGCAGTTACTCACGACTGGCGGAGTCCTACGAGCAGTACTTC. Its translation: CASSYSRLAESYEQYF.

This clone was observed a single time. The rearrangement joins TRBV27 to TRBJ1-5; D might be TRBD1 (5 bases). The CDR3 spans 14 residues. V was shortened by 8 bases and J by 1 base, with 12 bases between the two germline ends. Germline V gene sequence: CDR1 MNHEY, CDR2 SMNVEV (reference sequence). The CDR3 here is CASGPGGSNQPQHF. CDR3 nucleotide sequence: TGTGCCAGCGGGCCTGGGGGAAGCAATCAGCCCCAGCATTTT.

This chain connects TRBV28 to TRBJ2-7, with unresolved D. The CDR3 has 11 residues. Trimming left V 10 bases short and J 0 bases short, with 7 bases between. CDR1 and CDR2 from the germline V gene are MDHEN and SYDVKM. The CDR3: CATVSSYEQYF. The CDR3 DNA is TGTGCCACGGTTAGCTCCTACGAGCAGTACTTC.

V usage is TRBV29-1 and J usage is TRBJ2-7, with D perhaps TRBD1 (5 bases). CDR1 and CDR2 from the germline V gene are SQVTM and ANQGSEA. Trimming pared 2 bases from V and 2 bases from J, leaving 13 bases between. CDR3 length: 14 residues. This CDR3 is CSVETRATAYEQYF. CDR3 DNA: TGCAGCGTTGAAACCAGGGCAACTGCCTACGAGCAGTACTTC.

The J gene is TRBJ2-1, the V gene TRBV10-1, with TRBD2 as a possible D gene (5 bases). The CDR3 consists of 16 residues. The V and J ends lost 9 bases and 0 bases respectively, with 18 bases between them. Looked up from germline, CDR1 is WNHNN and CDR2 is SYGVQD (reference sequence). The CDR3 is CASRRLSGNSYNEQFF. CDR3 DNA sequence: TGCGCCAGTAGGAGGCTAAGCGGTAACTCCTACAATGAGCAGTTCTTC.

The chain employs TRBV7-2 and TRBJ1-2; D is perhaps TRBD1 (5 bases). The CDR3 runs 17 residues. Trimming pared 5 bases from V and 0 bases from J, leaving 19 bases between. CDR1 is SGHTA and CDR2 is FQGNSA in the germline V gene. The CDR3 protein is CASSGGAGYGTNYGYTF. The CDR3 nucleotides are TGTGCCAGCAGCGGAGGGGCCGGGTATGGAACTAACTATGGCTACACCTTC.

The chain is built from TRBV2 and TRBJ1-2; TRBD1 might be the D (6 bases). The CDR3 loop spans 15 amino acids. Germline assignment: CDR1 SNHLY and CDR2 FYNNEI. Trimming cost V 7 bases and J 6 bases, with 21 bases left between them. CDR3 region: CASTSGDGQRNGYTF. The CDR3 nucleotides are TGTGCCAGCACCTCAGGGGACGGACAGAGAAATGGCTACACCTTC.

To note about this clone: The junction does not match germline at one end; this may be a read error. The V gene is TRBV15, the J gene TRBJ1-1; the D gene is possibly TRBD1 (5 bases). The CDR3 extends over 14 amino acids. CDR1 and CDR2 from the germline V gene are LNHNV and YYDKDF (reference sequence). The CDR3 loop reads CATRRRQGNTEAFF. The CDR3, as DNA: TGTGCCACCCGCAGGCGGCAGGGCAACACTGAAGCTTTCTTT.

The rearrangement joins TRBV14 to TRBJ2-1; D gene uncertain. CDR1 is SGHDN and CDR2 is FVKESK in the germline V gene. V dropped 1 base and J dropped 12 bases, with 10 bases sitting between them. The CDR3 is made up of 12 amino acids. CDR3 coding DNA: TGTGCCAGCAGCCAAGGGGCCTTGCGGCAGTTCTTC. It encodes CASSQGALRQFF.

J is TRBJ2-1 and V is TRBV9, with 10 positions matching TRBD2. Germline lookup yields CDR1 SGDLS and CDR2 YYNGEE. This CDR3 has 15 amino acids. V trimming: 0 bases; J trimming: 8 bases; junction bases outside the gene matches: 5. The CDR3, as DNA: TGTGCCAGCAGCGTAGATAGCGGGAGGAAGGATGAGCAGTTCTTC. This gives the protein CASSVDSGRKDEQFF.

The rearrangement uses TRBV19 and TRBJ2-1, with D maybe TRBD2 (5 bases). The CDR3 consists of 14 residues. Germline V gene lookup returns CDR1 LNHDA and CDR2 SQIVND (reference sequence). The V and J ends lost 4 bases and 9 bases respectively, with 16 bases between them. CDR3 DNA sequence: TGTGCCAGTAGTAGGGGTTTACGGGGTGGTGAGCAGTTCTTC. Translation: CASSRGLRGGEQFF. Using reference TRBV19 and TRBJ2-1 for the parts outside the CDR3, the full variable domain is DGGITQSPKYLFRKEGQNVTLSCEQNLNHDAMYWYRQDPGQGLRLIYYSQIVNDFQKGDIAEGYSVSREKKESFPLTVTSAQKNPTAFYLCASSRGLRGGEQFFGPGTRLTVL.

This chain uses TRBV7-2 with TRBJ2-5; 9 bases agree with TRBD1. The CDR3 covers 14 residues. V shed 5 bases and J 4 bases; nucleotides not matched to a gene: 5. Germline V lookup: CDR1 SGHTA, CDR2 FQGNSA. The chain's CDR3 is CASSARDRAETQYF. CDR3 nucleotides: TGTGCCAGCAGCGCCCGGGACAGGGCAGAGACCCAGTACTTC.

The chain couples TRBV7-9 to TRBJ2-1; 11 bases match TRBD1. Trimming took 5 bases from V and 7 from J; bases not matched to a gene: 7. This CDR3 is 15 amino acids long. Germline V gives CDR1 SEHNR, CDR2 FQNEAQ (reference sequence). Here the CDR3 reads CASSGTGGFPNEQFF. Here the CDR3 DNA reads TGTGCCAGCAGCGGGACAGGGGGGTTCCCTAATGAGCAGTTCTTC.

This sequence joins TRBV27 and TRBJ2-7, with 10 bases identical to TRBD1. Germline CDR1 is MNHEY and CDR2 is SMNVEV (reference sequence). The V gene end was trimmed by 2 bases and the J gene end by 6 bases; junction bases not matched to a gene: 7. The CDR3 sequence is 15 residues long. CDR3 sequence (DNA): TGTGCCAGCAGTTTAGGTAGCGGGACAGGGGTCGAGCAGTACTTC. Its translation: CASSLGSGTGVEQYF.

The chain has TRBV7-9 and TRBJ1-2; D uncertain. The germline gives CDR1 SEHNR, CDR2 FQNEAQ (reference sequence). The CDR3 covers 14 residues. The V gene lost 2 bases and the J gene lost 6 bases, with 13 bases spanning the gap. CDR3 nucleotide sequence: TGTGCCAGCAGCTTAAGCGGGGTGGATGATGGCTACACCTTC. Translating it yields CASSLSGVDDGYTF.

The chain has TRBV10-3 and TRBJ2-5; a weak D match, TRBD2 (7 bases). CDR3 length: 13 amino acids. CDR1 ENHRY and CDR2 SYGVKD come from the germline V gene. V lost 6 bases to trimming and J lost 9 bases, with 17 bases between them. The CDR3 DNA is TGTGCCATCAGGAGGGGGAGGGAGGCCCCCCAGTACTTC. Amino acid sequence: CAIRRGREAPQYF.

V is TRBV7-9 and J is TRBJ2-5; 9 nucleotides line up with TRBD2. Germline assignment: CDR1 SEHNR and CDR2 FQNEAQ (reference sequence). The V gene end was trimmed by 5 bases and the J gene end by 2 bases; junction bases not matched to a gene: 12. The CDR3 consists of 17 residues. DNA of the CDR3: TGTGCCAGCAGCCCCTCGGGTAGCGGGGGCCAGCAAGAGACCCAGTACTTC. It encodes CASSPSGSGGQQETQYF.

The chain recombines TRBV7-9 with TRBJ2-5; a possible D gene is TRBD1 (5 bases). Germline V gene lookup returns CDR1 SEHNR and CDR2 FQNEAQ (reference sequence). Trimming pared 1 base from V and 5 bases from J, leaving 20 bases between. The CDR3 is made up of 17 amino acids. The DNA for the CDR3 is TGTGCCAGCAGCTTAGGGAATACAGGAGAAGAGAAGGAGACCCAGTACTTC. It is translated as CASSLGNTGEEKETQYF.

This clone was detected only a few times. The genes are TRBV6-6 and TRBJ1-2; D ambiguous. CDR1 is MNHNY, CDR2 SVGAGI, per germline (reference sequence). There are 11 residues in the CDR3. V lost 10 bases and J lost 5, with 11 bases in between. The CDR3 loop reads CATAVGYGYTF. The CDR3 DNA reads as TGTGCCACCGCGGTTGGGTATGGCTACACCTTC.

V is TRBV6-1 and J is TRBJ2-5; 9 nucleotides line up with TRBD1. CDR3 length: 13 residues. The V segment lost 6 bases and the J segment 5 bases; nucleotides outside the gene matches: 4. Germline CDR1 reads MNHNS; CDR2 reads SASEGT. The CDR3 spells CASRDRGGETQYF. CDR3 bases: TGTGCCAGCAGGGACAGGGGCGGGGAGACCCAGTACTTC.

The chain joins TRBV27 to TRBJ2-1; the D is unclear. Germline assignment: CDR1 MNHEY and CDR2 SMNVEV (reference sequence). V was clipped by 7 bases and J by 1 base, with 11 bases between them. The length of the CDR3 is 14 residues. In DNA form, the CDR3 reads TGTGCCAGCATAAACACCTCTTCCTACAATGAGCAGTTCTTC. This gives the protein CASINTSSYNEQFF.

V and J are TRBV6-1 and TRBJ1-1; D is perhaps TRBD1 (5 bases). From germline, CDR1 is MNHNS and CDR2 SASEGT. V lost 6 bases and J lost 4, with 18 bases in between. There are 15 residues in the CDR3. This CDR3 reads CASRGNQGGVTEAFF. Here the CDR3 DNA reads TGTGCCAGCAGGGGGAATCAGGGTGGGGTCACTGAAGCTTTCTTT.

The chain employs TRBV28 and TRBJ1-5; D is perhaps TRBD1 (5 bases). The ends were cut back, 1 base at V and 1 base at J, with 11 bases in the middle. Germline CDR1 is MDHEN and CDR2 is SYDVKM. This CDR3 is 16 amino acids long. CDR3: CASSLLFWDSNQPQHF. The CDR3 DNA follows: TGTGCCAGCAGTTTATTATTTTGGGACAGCAATCAGCCCCAGCATTTT.

The chain carries TRBV6-5 and TRBJ1-5, with D unclear. The germline CDR1 and CDR2 sequences are MNHEY and SVGAGI. The V and J ends lost 6 bases and 5 bases respectively, with 11 bases between them. The length of the CDR3 is 13 residues. The CDR3 nucleotides read TGTGCCAGCAGATTTACACGATATCAGCCCCAGCATTTT. It translates to CASRFTRYQPQHF.

This chain joins TRBV2 and TRBJ2-7, with a tentative D call TRBD2 (6 bases). CDR1 SNHLY and CDR2 FYNNEI come from the germline V gene. Trimming left V 7 bases short and J 3 bases short, with 13 bases between. The CDR3 length is 13 residues. CDR3 residues: CASIKGGDYEQYF. CDR3 coding DNA: TGTGCCAGCATCAAGGGAGGAGACTACGAGCAGTACTTC. Full variable domain (missing parts from reference TRBV2 and TRBJ2-7): EPEVTQTPSHQVTQMGQEVILRCVPISNHLYFYWYRQILGQKVEFLVSFYNNEISEKSEIFDDQFSVERPDGSNFTLKIRSTKLEDSAMYFCASIKGGDYEQYFGPGTRLTVT.

Relative to its sample, this clone is medium-sized. V and J are TRBV9 and TRBJ1-1; no firm D call. Germline V CDR1 and CDR2: SGDLS, YYNGEE. Trimming removed 0 bases from V and 5 bases from J, with 11 bases in between. The CDR3 contains 14 residues. CDR3 sequence: CASSVVMGETEAFF. As DNA, the CDR3 is TGTGCCAGCAGCGTAGTTATGGGTGAGACTGAAGCTTTCTTT.

V gene TRBV4-3 combines with J gene TRBJ1-5; D might be TRBD1 (5 bases). Germline CDR1 LGHNA, CDR2 YSLEER. CDR3 length: 16 amino acids. The V gene lost 0 bases and the J gene lost 4 bases, with 13 bases spanning the gap. In DNA form, the CDR3 reads TGCGCCAGCAGCCAAGATTGGGCAGGGAGGAATCAGCCCCAGCATTTT. This translates into CASSQDWAGRNQPQHF.

This clone appeared a few times. The rearrangement links TRBV7-6 to TRBJ2-1, with 7 bases that match TRBD2. This CDR3 comprises 14 residues. V shed 3 bases and J 7 bases; nucleotides not matched to a gene: 6. From germline, CDR1 is SGHVS and CDR2 FNYEAQ. CDR3 residues: CASSLGGSLNEQFF. The CDR3 DNA sequence: TGTGCCAGCAGCTTGGGCGGGAGTCTGAATGAGCAGTTCTTC. The whole variable domain, remainder taken from reference TRBV7-6 and TRBJ2-1, is GAGVSQSPRYKVTKRGQDVALRCDPISGHVSLYWYRQALGQGPEFLTYFNYEAQQDKSGLPNDRFSAERPEGSISTLTIQRTEQRDSAMYRCASSLGGSLNEQFFGPGTRLTVL.